The clone carrying this T cell receptor (beta chain) was recorded many times. TCRdb passed the RT-PCR reads through MiXCR, listing each CDR3 protein once. Of approximately 720,000 distinct CDR3 sequences in the sample, approximately 14% are singletons; the top ten hold 3.6%. This CDR3 contains 13 residues. Germline V gene lookup returns CDR1 SQVTM and CDR2 ANQGSEA. V trimming: 8 bases; J trimming: 2 bases; junction bases outside the gene matches: 8. This TCR came from a female donor in good health, serving as a healthy control. What was sequenced was memory CD4+ T cells from blood. The genes are TRBV29-1 and TRBJ2-5; the match to TRBD1 covers 7 bases. The CDR3 reads CSINQGDQETQYF. For the CDR3, the DNA is TGCAGCATAAATCAGGGGGATCAAGAGACCCAGTACTTC.